The 9 T cell receptor beta chains in this list originate from one sample, sequenced in a study of T cell repertoires in cytomegalovirus infection. Using its own MiXCR run on the reads, TCRdb lists one record per CDR3 protein. The table shows roughly 570,000 distinct CDR3 sequences, with 35% to 50% occurring only once. Their target antigens are unknown. The sequences come from cultured PBMCs, collected from culture after CMV antigen stimulation. The receptors stem from a human donor in good health (CMV status not recorded). Some clones in this sample may be carry-over from other donors' samples.

This chain joins TRBV27 and TRBJ2-7, with 7 bases matching TRBD1. Trimming at V came to 5 bases and at J to 5 bases, leaving 18 bases not matched to a gene. The CDR3 is made up of 17 amino acids. The germline CDR1 and CDR2 sequences are MNHEY and SMNVEV (reference sequence). The CDR3 spells CASSPTAFPGQRHEQYF. The CDR3 DNA follows: TGTGCCAGCAGTCCTACGGCGTTTCCGGGACAGAGACACGAGCAGTACTTC.

This clonotype was observed a handful of times. This rearrangement joins TRBV7-9 to TRBJ1-1, with no clear D. The CDR3 spans 15 residues. V lost 4 bases and J lost 4, with 16 bases in between. Germline CDR1 reads SEHNR; CDR2 reads FQNEAQ (reference sequence). CDR3 nucleotide sequence: TGTGCCAGCAGCTGGGATGGCAGATCAAGCACTGAAGCTTTCTTT. It encodes CASSWDGRSSTEAFF. Looking up the rest from reference TRBV7-9 and TRBJ1-1 gives the full variable domain: DTGVSQNPRHKITKRGQNVTFRCDPISEHNRLYWYRQTLGQGPEFLTYFQNEAQLEKSRLLSDRFSAERPKGSFSTLEIQRTEQGDSAMYLCASSWDGRSSTEAFFGQGTRLTVV.

The sample holds one count of this clonotype. The chain is built from TRBV11-2 and TRBJ2-7; 7 bases map to TRBD2. The CDR3 has 14 residues. The V gene's germline CDR1 is SGHAT and CDR2 FQNNGV. The junction had 9 bases not matched to a gene; V was cut back by 5 bases and J by 5 bases. CDR3 amino acids: CASSRHGGIDEQYF. CDR3 sequence (DNA): TGTGCCAGCAGCCGGCACGGGGGGATCGACGAGCAGTACTTC.

This clonotype was detected only a few times. This chain joins TRBV7-2 and TRBJ2-3; D perhaps matches TRBD2 (5 bases). The CDR3 consists of 15 residues. CDR1 SGHTA and CDR2 FQGNSA come from the germline V gene. Trimming stripped 5 bases from V and 6 bases from J, with 18 bases between. CDR3 DNA sequence: TGTGCCAGCAGCCTCCGGACCGGGGTTGGTGATACGCAGTATTTT. Residues: CASSLRTGVGDTQYF.

This clonotype was counted a few times. The genes are TRBV3-1 and TRBJ2-7; 8 positions match TRBD2. CDR3 length: 13 residues. With V trimmed by 1 base and J by 6 bases, 2 bases remained unmatched. Looked up from germline, CDR1 is LGHDT and CDR2 is YNNKEL (reference sequence). CDR3 in amino acids: CASSQGRGGEQYF. CDR3 sequence (DNA): TGTGCCAGCAGCCAAGGACGGGGGGGCGAGCAGTACTTC.

J is TRBJ2-2 and V is TRBV7-2; D remains ambiguous. This CDR3 is built from 15 residues. V was clipped by 1 base and J by 2 bases, with 8 bases between them. Germline CDR1 reads SGHTA; CDR2 reads FQGNSA. CDR3 protein: CASSLEPTNTGELFF. The CDR3 DNA sequence: TGTGCCAGCAGCTTAGAGCCGACAAACACCGGGGAGCTGTTTTTT.

This clonotype has just one count. V and J are TRBV19 and TRBJ2-7; D assignment may be TRBD1 or TRBD2 (5 bases each). V was clipped by 8 bases and J by 0 bases, with 11 bases between them. Germline V lookup: CDR1 LNHDA, CDR2 SQIVND (reference sequence). The CDR3 totals 13 residues. The CDR3 here is CASSGLSSYEQYF. Written as DNA, the CDR3 is TGTGCCAGTTCGGGGCTAAGCTCCTACGAGCAGTACTTC.

V and J are TRBV19 and TRBJ1-5, with a possible D match to TRBD1 (6 bases). Trimming left V 3 bases short and J 6 bases short, with 12 bases between. Germline V gene data show CDR1 as LNHDA and CDR2 as SQIVND (reference sequence). The CDR3 runs 14 residues. CDR3 DNA sequence: TGTGCCAGTAGTATCGGCAGGGGCGGTCAGCCCCAGCATTTT. Residues: CASSIGRGGQPQHF.

This clonotype has only a few counts. Compared with germline, one end of the junction differs, possibly owing to a read error. This chain uses TRBV7-2 with TRBJ2-3; 7 nucleotides agree with TRBD2. CDR1 SGHTA and CDR2 FQGNSA come from the germline V gene. The CDR3 totals 15 residues. This CDR3 reads CASTLAGIPTDTQYF. The CDR3 nucleotides read TGTGCCAGCACCTTAGCGGGTATCCCCACAGATACGCAGTATTTT.